One and the same sample provided the 19 T cell receptor beta chains below, sequenced in a study of T cell repertoires in cytomegalovirus infection. Their antigens remain unidentified. One entry per CDR3 protein results from TCRdb running MiXCR on the reads. The sample consists of approximately 600,000 distinct CDR3 sequences, 40% of them appearing once. The specimen was cultured PBMCs, collected from culture after CMV antigen stimulation. These receptors were collected from a human donor in good health (CMV status not recorded). Some clones in this sample may be carry-over from other donors' samples.

The V call is TRBV20-1, the J call TRBJ2-7, with 7 bases identical to TRBD2. In germline, CDR1 is DFQATT, CDR2 SNEGSKA (reference sequence). This CDR3 has 15 amino acids. With 0 bases clipped from V and 1 base from J, the junction kept 6 bases outside the gene matches. CDR3 coding DNA: TGCAGTGCTAGAGATCTGAGGGAGGGTTCCTACGAGCAGTACTTC. Protein sequence: CSARDLREGSYEQYF.

This clonotype was recorded a few times. The chain links TRBV7-2 to TRBJ2-7, with D hard to call. CDR3 length equals 13 residues. V was shortened by 2 bases and J by 3 bases, with 8 bases between the two germline ends. CDR1 is SGHTA, CDR2 FQGNSA, per germline. This CDR3 reads CASSLTDRYEQYF. The DNA of the CDR3 is TGTGCCAGCAGCTTAACCGACCGCTACGAGCAGTACTTC.

This clonotype was recorded a few times. The genes are TRBV2 and TRBJ2-7; D is ambiguous. V lost 5 bases and J 0 bases, leaving 11 bases between the germline ends. The CDR3 contains 14 residues. The V gene's germline CDR1 is SNHLY and CDR2 FYNNEI. CDR3 in amino acids: CASSQQQYSYEQYF. In DNA, the CDR3 is TGTGCCAGCAGTCAACAGCAATACTCCTACGAGCAGTACTTC.

This clonotype was seen only a few times. The J gene is TRBJ2-7, the V gene TRBV7-8, with 7 bases matching TRBD2. The CDR3 length is 13 residues. In germline, CDR1 is SGHVS, CDR2 FQNEAQ. J was trimmed by 5 bases and V by 0 bases; bases with no gene match: 1. Here the CDR3 reads CASSLAGGNEQYF. The DNA of the CDR3 is TGTGCCAGCAGCTTAGCGGGAGGGAACGAGCAGTACTTC. Combining the CDR3 with reference TRBV7-8 and TRBJ2-7 gives the whole variable domain GAGVSQSPRYKVAKRGQDVALRCDPISGHVSLFWYQQALGQGPEFLTYFQNEAQLDKSGLPSDRFFAERPEGSVSTLKIQRTQQEDSAVYLCASSLAGGNEQYFGPGTRLTVT.

The chain uses TRBV6-5 and TRBJ1-2, with D perhaps matching TRBD1 (5 bases). The V and J ends lost 6 bases and 8 bases respectively, with 13 bases between them. CDR1 is MNHEY, CDR2 SVGAGI, per germline. CDR3 size: 12 residues. The CDR3 nucleotides read TGTGCCAGCAGCCGCCAGGGTACGGGCTACACCTTC. As protein: CASSRQGTGYTF.

This chain uses TRBV5-4 with TRBJ2-3; 7 nucleotides line up with TRBD2. Germline assignment: CDR1 SGHNT and CDR2 YYREEE (reference sequence). This CDR3 is built from 17 residues. V shed 4 bases and J 0 bases; nucleotides not matched to a gene: 11. CDR3 nucleotides: TGTGCCAGCAGCCCCTGGCACCGCGGGGGAAGCACAGATACGCAGTATTTT. Translated: CASSPWHRGGSTDTQYF.

V and J are TRBV6-2 or TRBV6-3 and TRBJ1-5; D call uncertain. Trimming cost V 6 bases and J 4 bases, with 16 bases left between them. Germline CDR1 reads MNHEY; CDR2 reads SVGEGT. This CDR3 has 15 amino acids. The CDR3 sequence: CASRPTRAANQPQHF. The DNA for the CDR3 is TGTGCCAGCAGACCAACCCGAGCGGCTAATCAGCCCCAGCATTTT.

The chain couples TRBV12-3 or TRBV12-4 to TRBJ2-7; possible D gene TRBD2, 6 bases. V lost 2 bases, J lost 5 bases, and 13 bases lay in between. CDR3 length: 14 amino acids. CDR3 DNA sequence: TGTGCCAGCAGTTTATGGGGGAGGACCGACGAGCAGTACTTC. It specifies CASSLWGRTDEQYF.

This clonotype was detected only a few times. The genes are TRBV28 and TRBJ2-3, with 11 bases aligning to TRBD1. Germline CDR1 is MDHEN and CDR2 is SYDVKM. The ends lost 4 bases at V and 10 bases at J; junction bases unmatched: 10. This CDR3 comprises 15 residues. The CDR3 reads CASSSTWTGGFSQYF. For the CDR3, the DNA is TGTGCCAGCAGTTCCACTTGGACAGGGGGCTTTTCGCAGTATTTT.

This chain links TRBV6-1 with TRBJ1-1; TRBD1 aligns across 9 bases. V lost 5 bases, J lost 4 bases, and 5 bases stayed unmatched. Germline CDR1 reads MNHNS; CDR2 reads SASEGT. This CDR3 contains 14 residues. Here the CDR3 reads CASSYGTGTTEAFF. The DNA of the CDR3 is TGTGCCAGCAGTTACGGGACAGGGACCACTGAAGCTTTCTTT.

The chain uses TRBV19 and TRBJ2-4; 7 bases line up with TRBD1. V lost 3 bases to trimming and J lost 5 bases; unmatched junction nucleotides: 4. The length of the CDR3 is 14 residues. Looked up from germline, CDR1 is LNHDA and CDR2 is SQIVND (reference sequence). The CDR3 is CASSIAGTENIQYF. DNA of the CDR3: TGTGCCAGTAGTATCGCAGGGACAGAAAACATTCAGTACTTC.

DNA of the CDR3: TGTGCCAGCAGCCCAGCTAGGGGGAACACTGAAGCTTTCTTT. Translating it yields CASSPARGNTEAFF. The chain employs TRBV7-2 and TRBJ1-1; D perhaps matches TRBD1 (5 bases). Trimming cost V 5 bases and J 1 base, with 11 bases left between them. Germline CDR1 and CDR2: SGHTA and FQGNSA. The CDR3 has 14 amino acids. Looking up the rest from reference TRBV7-2 and TRBJ1-1 gives the full variable domain: GAGVSQSPSNKVTEKGKDVELRCDPISGHTALYWYRQSLGQGLEFLIYFQGNSAPDKSGLPSDRFSAERTGGSVSTLTIQRTQQEDSAVYLCASSPARGNTEAFFGQGTRLTVV.

V is TRBV5-4 and J is TRBJ1-1, with D uncertain. The V gene's germline CDR1 is SGHNT and CDR2 YYREEE (reference sequence). The CDR3 has 15 amino acids. Trimming shortened V by 4 bases and J by 5 bases, and 18 bases separated the two germline ends. CDR3 region: CASSPGRVRSTEAFF. CDR3 sequence (DNA): TGTGCCAGCAGCCCAGGACGGGTTCGGAGTACTGAAGCTTTCTTT. Looking up the rest from reference TRBV5-4 and TRBJ1-1 gives the full variable domain: ETGVTQSPTHLIKTRGQQVTLRCSSQSGHNTVSWYQQALGQGPQFIFQYYREEENGRGNFPPRFSGLQFPNYSSELNVNALELDDSALYLCASSPGRVRSTEAFFGQGTRLTVV.

This clonotype occurred a few times. A junction end diverges from the germline sequence, so it may reflect a read error. The V and J genes are TRBV7-2 and TRBJ2-2; D may be TRBD2 (6 bases). Per germline, CDR1 SGHTA and CDR2 FQGNSA. The CDR3 consists of 16 residues. For the CDR3, the DNA is TGTGTCAGCAGCTTAGGAGGGATTGAGAACACCGGGGAGCTGTTTTTT. Amino acids: CVSSLGGIENTGELFF. Using reference TRBV7-2 and TRBJ2-2 for the parts outside the CDR3, the full variable domain is GAGVSQSPSNKVTEKGKDVELRCDPISGHTALYWYRQSLGQGLEFLIYFQGNSAPDKSGLPSDRFSAERTGGSVSTLTIQRTQQEDSAVYLCVSSLGGIENTGELFFGEGSRLTVL.

This clonotype was seen a few times. This chain uses TRBV7-6 with TRBJ1-3, with a possible D match to TRBD1 (6 bases). Germline assignment: CDR1 SGHVS and CDR2 FNYEAQ. V lost 0 bases and J 0 bases, leaving 12 bases between the germline ends. CDR3 length: 17 amino acids. CDR3 sequence reads: CASSLAGQGHSGNTIYF. In nucleotides, the CDR3 is TGTGCCAGCAGCTTAGCGGGGCAGGGGCACTCTGGAAACACCATATATTTT.

The sample holds many counts of this clonotype. V and J are TRBV7-2 and TRBJ2-3; TRBD2 matches at 8 bases. The CDR3 consists of 15 residues. The ends lost 8 bases at V and 4 bases at J; junction bases unmatched: 11. Germline CDR1 reads SGHTA; CDR2 reads FQGNSA. The CDR3 here is CASAKGRGGSDTQYF. The CDR3 nucleotides are TGTGCCAGCGCTAAGGGTCGGGGGGGATCAGATACGCAGTATTTT.

This clonotype was observed once. The chain is built from TRBV24-1 and TRBJ2-3; 14 bases agree with TRBD2. This CDR3 spans 18 amino acids. CDR1 and CDR2 (germline): KGHDR, SFDVKD. The J segment lost 0 bases and the V segment lost 4 bases, leaving 5 bases of the junction unmatched. This chain's CDR3 is CATSDQGLAGGSTDTQYF. CDR3 coding DNA: TGTGCCACCAGTGACCAAGGACTAGCGGGGGGTAGCACAGATACGCAGTATTTT.

Concerning this clonotype: It may be a read error: a sequence one base away is much more abundant. The chain uses TRBV7-9 and TRBJ2-5; possible D gene TRBD2, 5 bases. CDR3 length equals 13 residues. Between the trimmed V and J ends, which lost 0 bases and 3 bases, there was a span of 5 bases. Germline-derived CDR1 and CDR2 are SEHNR and FQNEAQ (reference sequence). The CDR3 bases are TGTGCCAGCAGCTTAGCTAGCGAAGAGACCCAGTACTTC. Its translation: CASSLASEETQYF.

The V gene is TRBV7-8, the J gene TRBJ2-7, with TRBD2 identical over 12 bases. There are 16 residues in the CDR3. The germline gives CDR1 SGHVS, CDR2 FQNEAQ. V lost 5 bases to trimming and J lost 12 bases; unmatched junction nucleotides: 17. This CDR3 reads CASSPHLTSGGPTGYF. In nucleotides, the CDR3 is TGTGCCAGCAGCCCCCACTTGACTAGCGGGGGTCCTACCGGGTACTTC.